This is a list of T cell receptor beta chains from one sample in a study of glioma-infiltrating T cells. From the multiplex PCR reads, TCRdb called clonotypes with MiXCR, one entry per CDR3 protein. The profile shows a few hundred thousand distinct CDR3 sequences, about two fifths of them singletons. The sample consisted of glioma tissue, nonneoplastic brain tissue, or PBMCs (not recorded which). The receptors were sampled from a human donor with low-grade glioma or glioblastoma, undergoing nonglioma brain surgery, or in good health (not recorded which). The conserved cysteine and the conserved F or W are not part of the CDR3 here.

CDR3: ASSDGWNQPQH; V: TRBV7-3; J: TRBJ1-5
CDR3: ASRTNSRDRFDEQY; V: TRBV7-9; J: TRBJ2-7
CDR3: ASSFDSSGSYEQY; V: TRBV7-2; J: TRBJ2-7
CDR3: ASSADRVGTEAF; V: TRBV5-8; J: TRBJ1-1
CDR3: ASSLMLAGESSYNEQF; V: TRBV27; J: TRBJ2-1
CDR3: SIRDMLGYSNQPQH; V: TRBV20-1; J: TRBJ1-5
CDR3: ASSIASLNEQF; V: TRBV27; J: TRBJ2-1
CDR3: ASSGSTSGSYNEQF; V: TRBV12-3/TRBV12-4; J: TRBJ2-1
CDR3: ATSGSGLAGNYEQY; V: TRBV24-1; J: TRBJ2-7
CDR3: ASSYTTEGYGYT; V: TRBV6-6; J: TRBJ1-2
CDR3: ASSLRWGKETQY; V: TRBV7-2; J: TRBJ2-5
CDR3: ASSLSGIWDTQY; V: TRBV6-1; J: TRBJ2-3
CDR3: SARASRGSTDTQY; V: TRBV20-1; J: TRBJ2-3
CDR3: ASSLLSGSGSYNEQF; V: TRBV7-3; J: TRBJ2-1
CDR3: ASGQRYEQY; V: TRBV28; J: TRBJ2-7
CDR3: ASSFGANVLT; V: TRBV7-2; J: TRBJ2-6
CDR3: ASSLALADTQY; V: TRBV6-2/TRBV6-3; J: TRBJ2-3
CDR3: ASSLDRGIGNTEAF; V: TRBV4-1; J: TRBJ1-1
CDR3: ASSRPGTSGSSYNEQF; V: TRBV7-8; J: TRBJ2-1